The clone carrying this T cell receptor beta chain was counted a few times. What it binds is not known. Researchers tagged individual cDNA molecules with unique molecular identifiers. TCRdb reanalysed the 5' RACE reads using MiXCR and keeps one entry per CDR3 protein. The table has under 60,000 distinct CDR3 sequences, roughly 10% seen once; the top ten hold around 5.3%. The sample is drawn from a study of early T cells in non-severe SARS-CoV-2 infection. At the level of the study: Bulk RNA taken from unsorted whole blood was sequenced, leaving chains unpaired. The study's findings and limits: Private and CD4 specificities were missed by VDJdb matching, skewed to anti-spike CD8.

Trimming removed 5 bases at V and 3 bases at J, with 17 bases between. The CDR3 loop spans 15 amino acids. The sample was whole blood, taken at baseline. This clonotype was sampled from an adult who was a healthcare worker with PCR-confirmed SARS-CoV-2 infection or an uninfected control (not recorded which). The chain combines TRBV12-3 or TRBV12-4 with TRBJ2-7; D assignment may be TRBD1 or TRBD2 (5 bases each). CDR3 amino acids: CASSLRDGSSYEQYF. The CDR3 DNA sequence: TGTGCCAGCAGTCTCCGGGACGGGTCTAGCTACGAGCAGTACTTC.